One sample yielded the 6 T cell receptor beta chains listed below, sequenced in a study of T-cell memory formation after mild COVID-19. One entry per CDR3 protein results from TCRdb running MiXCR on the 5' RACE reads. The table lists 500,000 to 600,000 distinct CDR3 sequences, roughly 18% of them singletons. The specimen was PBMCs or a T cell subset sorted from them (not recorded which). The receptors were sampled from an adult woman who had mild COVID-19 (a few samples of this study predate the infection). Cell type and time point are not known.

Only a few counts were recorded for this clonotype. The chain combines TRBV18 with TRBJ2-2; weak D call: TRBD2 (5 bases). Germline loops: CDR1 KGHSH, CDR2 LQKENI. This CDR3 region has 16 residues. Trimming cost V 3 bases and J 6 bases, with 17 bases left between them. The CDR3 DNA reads TGTGCCAGCTCACCCCTACTAGGAGTTTCCGCCGGGGAGCTGTTTTTT. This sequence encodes CASSPLLGVSAGELFF.

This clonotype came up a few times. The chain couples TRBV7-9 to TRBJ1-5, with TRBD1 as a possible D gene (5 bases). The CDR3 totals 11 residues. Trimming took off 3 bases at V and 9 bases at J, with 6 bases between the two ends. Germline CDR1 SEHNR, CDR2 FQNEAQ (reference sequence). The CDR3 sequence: CASSFTGPQHF. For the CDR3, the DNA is TGTGCCAGCAGCTTTACAGGGCCCCAGCATTTT.

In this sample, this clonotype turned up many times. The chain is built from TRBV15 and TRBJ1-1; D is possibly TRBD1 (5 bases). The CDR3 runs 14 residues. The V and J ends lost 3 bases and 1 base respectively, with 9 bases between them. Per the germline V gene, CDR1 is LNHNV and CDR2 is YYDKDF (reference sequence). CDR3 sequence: CATSSDRENTEAFF. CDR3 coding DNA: TGTGCCACCAGCAGCGACAGAGAGAACACTGAAGCTTTCTTT.

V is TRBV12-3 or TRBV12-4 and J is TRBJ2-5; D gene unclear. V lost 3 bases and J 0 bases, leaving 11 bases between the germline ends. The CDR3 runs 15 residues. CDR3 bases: TGTGCCAGCAGTTTCTCTGGACCGAACCAAGAGACCCAGTACTTC. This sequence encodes CASSFSGPNQETQYF.

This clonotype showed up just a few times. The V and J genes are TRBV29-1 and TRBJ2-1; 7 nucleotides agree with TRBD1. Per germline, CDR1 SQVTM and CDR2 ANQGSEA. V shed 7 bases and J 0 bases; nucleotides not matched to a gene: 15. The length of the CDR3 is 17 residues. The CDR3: CSAPIGTVRSSYNEQFF. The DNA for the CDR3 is TGCAGCGCACCCATAGGGACAGTCAGGAGCTCCTACAATGAGCAGTTCTTC.

CDR3 bases: TGTGCCATCAGTGTAGAGACTAGCCTAAATGAGCAGTTCTTC. It codes for CAISVETSLNEQFF. V and J are TRBV10-3 and TRBJ2-1; 7 positions agree with TRBD2. V gave up 4 bases and J gave up 7 bases; unmatched junction bases: 7. Germline V gene data show CDR1 as ENHRY and CDR2 as SYGVKD. The CDR3 loop spans 14 amino acids.